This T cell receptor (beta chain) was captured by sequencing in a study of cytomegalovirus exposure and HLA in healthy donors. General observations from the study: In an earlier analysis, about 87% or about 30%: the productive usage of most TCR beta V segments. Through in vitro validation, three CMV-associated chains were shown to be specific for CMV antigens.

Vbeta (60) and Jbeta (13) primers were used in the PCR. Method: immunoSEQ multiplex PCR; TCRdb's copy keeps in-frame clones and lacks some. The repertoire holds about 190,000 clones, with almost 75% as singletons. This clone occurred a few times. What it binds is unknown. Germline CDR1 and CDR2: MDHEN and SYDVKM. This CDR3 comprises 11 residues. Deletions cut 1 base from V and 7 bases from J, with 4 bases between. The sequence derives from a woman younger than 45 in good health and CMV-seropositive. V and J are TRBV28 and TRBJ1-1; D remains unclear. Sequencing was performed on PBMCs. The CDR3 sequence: CASSLSGEAFF. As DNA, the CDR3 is TGTGCCAGCAGTTTATCGGGTGAAGCTTTCTTT.